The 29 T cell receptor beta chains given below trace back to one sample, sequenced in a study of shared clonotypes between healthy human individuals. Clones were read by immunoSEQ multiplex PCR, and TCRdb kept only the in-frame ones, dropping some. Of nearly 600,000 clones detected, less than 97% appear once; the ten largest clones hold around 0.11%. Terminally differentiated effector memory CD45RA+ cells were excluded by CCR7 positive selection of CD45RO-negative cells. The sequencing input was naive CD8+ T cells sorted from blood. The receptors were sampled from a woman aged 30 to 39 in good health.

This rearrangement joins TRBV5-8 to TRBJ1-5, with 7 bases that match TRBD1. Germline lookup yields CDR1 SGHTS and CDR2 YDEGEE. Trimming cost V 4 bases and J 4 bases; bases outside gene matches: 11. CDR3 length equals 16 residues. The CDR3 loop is CASSQPMDRINQPQHF. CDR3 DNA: TGTGCCAGCAGCCAACCTATGGACAGGATTAATCAGCCCCAGCATTTT.

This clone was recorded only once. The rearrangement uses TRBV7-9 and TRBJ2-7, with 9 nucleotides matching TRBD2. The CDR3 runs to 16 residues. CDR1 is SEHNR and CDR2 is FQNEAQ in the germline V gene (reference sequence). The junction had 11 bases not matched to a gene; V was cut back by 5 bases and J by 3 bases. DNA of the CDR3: TGTGCCAGCAGCCAAGAGGGGGGACTAGCTCACTACGAGCAGTACTTC. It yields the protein CASSQEGGLAHYEQYF.

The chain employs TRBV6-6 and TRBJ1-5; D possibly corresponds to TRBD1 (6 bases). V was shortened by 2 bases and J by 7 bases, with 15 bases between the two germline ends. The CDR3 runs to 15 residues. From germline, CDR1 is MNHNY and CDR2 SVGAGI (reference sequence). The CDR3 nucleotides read TGTGCCAGCAGTTACGACCAGGGGTCTAGACAGCCCCAGCATTTT. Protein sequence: CASSYDQGSRQPQHF.

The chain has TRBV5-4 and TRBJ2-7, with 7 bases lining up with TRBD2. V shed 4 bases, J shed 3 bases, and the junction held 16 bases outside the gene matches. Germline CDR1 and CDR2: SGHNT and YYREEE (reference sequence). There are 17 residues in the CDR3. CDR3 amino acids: CASSQFLGGSQIYEQYF. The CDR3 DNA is TGTGCCAGCAGCCAATTCCTCGGGGGGTCGCAAATCTACGAGCAGTACTTC.

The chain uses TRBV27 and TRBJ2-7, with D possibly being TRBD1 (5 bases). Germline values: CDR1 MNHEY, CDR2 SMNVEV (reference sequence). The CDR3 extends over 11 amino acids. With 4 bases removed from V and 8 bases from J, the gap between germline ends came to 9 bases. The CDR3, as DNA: TGTGCCAGCAGTTCCAGGGCCAAGCAGTACTTC. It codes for CASSSRAKQYF.

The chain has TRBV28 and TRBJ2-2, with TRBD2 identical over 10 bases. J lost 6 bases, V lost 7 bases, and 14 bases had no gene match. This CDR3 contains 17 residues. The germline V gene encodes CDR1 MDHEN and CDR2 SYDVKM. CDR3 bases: TGTGCCAGCAATGCTAGCGGGAGTCGAGCTTCCGCCGGGGAGCTGTTTTTT. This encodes CASNASGSRASAGELFF.

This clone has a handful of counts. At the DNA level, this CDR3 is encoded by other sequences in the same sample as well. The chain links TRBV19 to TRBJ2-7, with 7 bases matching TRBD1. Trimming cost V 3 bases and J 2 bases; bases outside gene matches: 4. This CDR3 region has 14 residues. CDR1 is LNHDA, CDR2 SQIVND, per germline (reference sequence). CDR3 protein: CASSIGQGAYEQYF. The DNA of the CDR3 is TGTGCCAGTAGTATCGGGCAGGGGGCCTACGAGCAGTACTTC.

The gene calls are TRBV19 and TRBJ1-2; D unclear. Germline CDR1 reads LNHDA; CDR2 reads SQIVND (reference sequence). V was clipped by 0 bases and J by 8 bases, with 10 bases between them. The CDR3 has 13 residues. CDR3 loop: CASSIDYGSGYTF. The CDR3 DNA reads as TGTGCCAGTAGTATAGATTACGGGTCCGGCTACACCTTC. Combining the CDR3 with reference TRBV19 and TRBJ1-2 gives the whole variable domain DGGITQSPKYLFRKEGQNVTLSCEQNLNHDAMYWYRQDPGQGLRLIYYSQIVNDFQKGDIAEGYSVSREKKESFPLTVTSAQKNPTAFYLCASSIDYGSGYTFGSGTRLTVV.

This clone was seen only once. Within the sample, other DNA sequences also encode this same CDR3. The CDR3 protein is CASSWTGPNTEAFF. In nucleotides, the CDR3 is TGCGCCAGCAGCTGGACAGGGCCTAACACTGAAGCTTTCTTT. V and J are TRBV5-1 and TRBJ1-1, with 8 positions matching TRBD1. The V and J ends lost 3 bases and 2 bases, in that order; junction bases with no gene match: 3. The length of the CDR3 is 14 residues. The V gene's germline CDR1 is SGHRS and CDR2 YFSETQ.

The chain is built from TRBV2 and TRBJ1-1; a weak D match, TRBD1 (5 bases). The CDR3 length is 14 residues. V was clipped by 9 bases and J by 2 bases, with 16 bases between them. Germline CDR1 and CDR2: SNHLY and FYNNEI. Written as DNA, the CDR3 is TGTGCCAGTCCGGACAATTCAGGAAACACTGAAGCTTTCTTT. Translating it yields CASPDNSGNTEAFF.

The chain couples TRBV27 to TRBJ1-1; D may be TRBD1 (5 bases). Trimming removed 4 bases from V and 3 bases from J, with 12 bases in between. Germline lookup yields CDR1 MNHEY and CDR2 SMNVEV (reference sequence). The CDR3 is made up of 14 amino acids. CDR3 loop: CASSSPGQHTEAFF. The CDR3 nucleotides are TGTGCCAGCAGTTCTCCAGGGCAGCACACTGAAGCTTTCTTT.

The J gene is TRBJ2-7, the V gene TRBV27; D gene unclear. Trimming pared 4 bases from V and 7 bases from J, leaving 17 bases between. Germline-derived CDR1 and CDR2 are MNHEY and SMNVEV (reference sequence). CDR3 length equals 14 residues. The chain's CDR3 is CASSSTYSGGEQYF. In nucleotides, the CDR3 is TGTGCCAGCAGTTCCACCTACTCAGGTGGTGAGCAGTACTTC.

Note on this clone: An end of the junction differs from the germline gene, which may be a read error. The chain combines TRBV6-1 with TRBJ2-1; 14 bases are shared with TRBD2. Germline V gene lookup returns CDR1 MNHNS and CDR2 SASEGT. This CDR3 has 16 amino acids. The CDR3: CASSQATSGRVNEQFF. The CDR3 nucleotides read TGTGCCAGCAGTCAAGCGACTAGCGGGAGGGTCAATGAGCAGTTCTTC.

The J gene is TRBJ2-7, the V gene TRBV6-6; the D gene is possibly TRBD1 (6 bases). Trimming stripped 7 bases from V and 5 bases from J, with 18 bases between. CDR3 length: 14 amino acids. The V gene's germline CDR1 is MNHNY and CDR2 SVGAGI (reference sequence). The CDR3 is CASKSPDQGNEQYF. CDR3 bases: TGTGCCAGCAAAAGCCCAGATCAGGGGAACGAGCAGTACTTC.

The CDR3, as DNA: TGTGCCAGCAGCCGGTACAGGGGAGTCGGGACAGATACGCAGTATTTT. This sequence encodes CASSRYRGVGTDTQYF. V usage is TRBV14 and J usage is TRBJ2-3; 7 bases are a match to TRBD1. Germline assignment: CDR1 SGHDN and CDR2 FVKESK. V dropped 4 bases and J dropped 3; count of bases not matched to a gene: 10. There are 16 residues in the CDR3.

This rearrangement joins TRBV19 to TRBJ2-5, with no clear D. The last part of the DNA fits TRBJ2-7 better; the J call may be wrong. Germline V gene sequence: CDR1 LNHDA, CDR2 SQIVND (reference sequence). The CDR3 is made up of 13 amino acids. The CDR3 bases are TGTGCCAGTTCTGGCCTCCTTGCCTACGAGCAGTACTTC. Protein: CASSGLLAYEQYF.

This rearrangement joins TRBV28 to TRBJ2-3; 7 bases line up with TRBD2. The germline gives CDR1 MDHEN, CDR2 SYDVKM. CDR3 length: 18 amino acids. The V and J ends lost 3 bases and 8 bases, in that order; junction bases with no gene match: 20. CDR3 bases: TGTGCCAGCAGTTTCACCCCTCTGAGCGGGGAGGGAGCACTTACGCAGTATTTT. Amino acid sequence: CASSFTPLSGEGALTQYF.

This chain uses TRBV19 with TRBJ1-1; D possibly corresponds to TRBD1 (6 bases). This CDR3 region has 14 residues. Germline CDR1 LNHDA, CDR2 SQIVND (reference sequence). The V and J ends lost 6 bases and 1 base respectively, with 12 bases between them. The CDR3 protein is CASSTDSRNTEAFF. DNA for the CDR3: TGTGCCAGTAGCACGGACAGTCGGAACACTGAAGCTTTCTTT.

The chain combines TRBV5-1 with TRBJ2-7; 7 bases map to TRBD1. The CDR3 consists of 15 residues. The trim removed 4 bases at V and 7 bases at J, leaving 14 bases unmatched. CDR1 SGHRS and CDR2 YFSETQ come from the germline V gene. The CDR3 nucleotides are TGCGCCAGCAGCCCCCGGGACAGTGCTCCGCAAGAGCAGTACTTC. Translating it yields CASSPRDSAPQEQYF.

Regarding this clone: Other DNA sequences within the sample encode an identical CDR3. The CDR3 protein is CASSGRLAKNIQYF. CDR3 coding DNA: TGTGCCAGCAGTGGTCGCCTAGCCAAAAACATTCAGTACTTC. The genes are TRBV2 and TRBJ2-4; D gene ambiguous. Germline V CDR1 and CDR2: SNHLY, FYNNEI. This CDR3 is 14 amino acids long. With 4 bases removed from V and 0 bases from J, the gap between germline ends came to 7 bases.

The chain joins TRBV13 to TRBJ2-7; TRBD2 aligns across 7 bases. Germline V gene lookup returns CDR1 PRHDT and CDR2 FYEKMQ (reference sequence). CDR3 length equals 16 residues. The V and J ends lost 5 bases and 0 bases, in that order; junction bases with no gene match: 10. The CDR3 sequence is CASSPLKRDLSYEQYF. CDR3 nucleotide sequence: TGTGCCAGCAGCCCCCTGAAGCGGGACCTCTCCTACGAGCAGTACTTC.

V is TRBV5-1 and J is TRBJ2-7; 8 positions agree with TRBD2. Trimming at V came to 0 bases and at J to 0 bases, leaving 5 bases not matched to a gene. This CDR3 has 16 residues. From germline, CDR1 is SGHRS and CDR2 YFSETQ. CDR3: CASSLEKSGSSYEQYF. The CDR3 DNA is TGCGCCAGCAGCTTGGAGAAAAGCGGGAGCTCCTACGAGCAGTACTTC.

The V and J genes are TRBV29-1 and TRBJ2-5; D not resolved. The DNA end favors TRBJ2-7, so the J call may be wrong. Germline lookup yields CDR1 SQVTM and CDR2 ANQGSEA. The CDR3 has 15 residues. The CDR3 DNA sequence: TGCAGCGTTGACATCAAGGACGGAAATCACTACGAGCAGTACTTC. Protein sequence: CSVDIKDGNHYEQYF.

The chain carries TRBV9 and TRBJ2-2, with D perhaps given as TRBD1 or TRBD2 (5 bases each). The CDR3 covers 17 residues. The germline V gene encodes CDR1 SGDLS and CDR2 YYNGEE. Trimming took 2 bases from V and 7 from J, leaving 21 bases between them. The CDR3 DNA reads TGTGCCAGCAGCGTCGAGCCGGGACCGCTAGCTATCGGGGAGCTGTTTTTT. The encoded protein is CASSVEPGPLAIGELFF.

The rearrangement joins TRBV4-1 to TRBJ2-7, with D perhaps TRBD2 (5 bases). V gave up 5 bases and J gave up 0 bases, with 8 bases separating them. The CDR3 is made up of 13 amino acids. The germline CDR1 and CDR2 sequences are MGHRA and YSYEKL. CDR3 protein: CASSERTSYEQYF. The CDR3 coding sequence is TGCGCCAGCAGCGAGCGGACCTCCTACGAGCAGTACTTC.

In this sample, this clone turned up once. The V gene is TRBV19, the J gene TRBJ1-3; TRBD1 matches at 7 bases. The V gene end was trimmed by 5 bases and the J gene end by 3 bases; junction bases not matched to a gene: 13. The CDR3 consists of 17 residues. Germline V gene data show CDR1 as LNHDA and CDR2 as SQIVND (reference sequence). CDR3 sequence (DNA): TGTGCCAGTAGTGAGAGGATGACAGGGTGGATTGGAAACACCATATATTTT. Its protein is CASSERMTGWIGNTIYF.

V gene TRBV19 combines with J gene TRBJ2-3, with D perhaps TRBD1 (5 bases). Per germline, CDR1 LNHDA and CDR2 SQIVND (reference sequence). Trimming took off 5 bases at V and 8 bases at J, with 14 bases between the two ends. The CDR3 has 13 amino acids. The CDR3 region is CASSPDSPGTQYF. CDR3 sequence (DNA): TGTGCCAGTAGTCCTGACAGCCCAGGTACGCAGTATTTT.

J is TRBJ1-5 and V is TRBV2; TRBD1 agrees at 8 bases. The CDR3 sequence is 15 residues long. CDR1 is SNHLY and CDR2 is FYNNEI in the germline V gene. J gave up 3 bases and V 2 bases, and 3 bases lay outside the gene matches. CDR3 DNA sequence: TGTGCCAGCAGTGAATGGGGACAGGTCAATCAGCCCCAGCATTTT. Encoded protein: CASSEWGQVNQPQHF.

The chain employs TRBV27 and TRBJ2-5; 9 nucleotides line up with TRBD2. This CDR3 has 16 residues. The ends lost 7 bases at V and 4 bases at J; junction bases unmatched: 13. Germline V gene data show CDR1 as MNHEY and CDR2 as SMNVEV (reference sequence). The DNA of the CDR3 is TGTGCCAGCAAAATCGTAGCGGGGGCCGTATCAGAGACCCAGTACTTC. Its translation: CASKIVAGAVSETQYF.